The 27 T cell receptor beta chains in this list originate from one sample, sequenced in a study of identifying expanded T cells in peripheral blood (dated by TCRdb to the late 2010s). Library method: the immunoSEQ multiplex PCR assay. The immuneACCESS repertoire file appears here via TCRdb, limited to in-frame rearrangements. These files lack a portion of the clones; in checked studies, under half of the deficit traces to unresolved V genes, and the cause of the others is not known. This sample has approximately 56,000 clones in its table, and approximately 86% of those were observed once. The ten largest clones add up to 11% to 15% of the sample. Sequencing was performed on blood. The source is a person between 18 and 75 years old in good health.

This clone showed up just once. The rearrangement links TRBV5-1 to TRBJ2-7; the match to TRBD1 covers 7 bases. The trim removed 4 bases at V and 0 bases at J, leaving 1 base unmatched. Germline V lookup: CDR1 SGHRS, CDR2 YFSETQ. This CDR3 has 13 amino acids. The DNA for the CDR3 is TGCGCCAGCAGCGCAGGGGGCTCCTACGAGCAGTACTTC. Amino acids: CASSAGGSYEQYF.

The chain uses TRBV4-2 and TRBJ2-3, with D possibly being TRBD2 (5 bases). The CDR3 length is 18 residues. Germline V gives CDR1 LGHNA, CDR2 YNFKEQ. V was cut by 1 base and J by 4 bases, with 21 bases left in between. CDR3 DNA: TGTGCCAGCAGCCAAGCAGCGGCCCCTGCCAGGCGCCCAGATACGCAGTATTTT. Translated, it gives CASSQAAAPARRPDTQYF.

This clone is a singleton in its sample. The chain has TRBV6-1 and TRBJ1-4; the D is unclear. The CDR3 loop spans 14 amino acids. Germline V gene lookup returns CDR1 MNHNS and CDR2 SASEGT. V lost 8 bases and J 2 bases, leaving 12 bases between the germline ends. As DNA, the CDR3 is TGTGCCAGCTCTCTGGACCTCACTAATGAAAAACTGTTTTTT. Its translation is CASSLDLTNEKLFF.

The CDR3 loop reads CASSPGLAYEQYF. CDR3 coding DNA: TGTGCCAGCAGCCCGGGACTAGCCTACGAGCAGTACTTC. The chain employs TRBV11-3 and TRBJ2-7, with TRBD2 identical over 8 bases. Germline lookup yields CDR1 SGHNT and CDR2 YENEEA. The CDR3 spans 13 residues. V lost 5 bases to trimming and J lost 2 bases; unmatched junction nucleotides: 2.

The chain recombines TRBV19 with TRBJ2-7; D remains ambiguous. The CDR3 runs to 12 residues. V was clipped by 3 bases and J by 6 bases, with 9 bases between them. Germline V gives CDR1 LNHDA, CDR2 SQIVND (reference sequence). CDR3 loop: CASSMEGSEQYF. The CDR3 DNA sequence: TGTGCCAGTAGTATGGAAGGCTCCGAGCAGTACTTC.

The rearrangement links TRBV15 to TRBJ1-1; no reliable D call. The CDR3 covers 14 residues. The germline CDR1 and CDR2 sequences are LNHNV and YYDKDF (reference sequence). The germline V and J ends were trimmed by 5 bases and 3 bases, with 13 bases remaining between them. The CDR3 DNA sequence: TGTGCCACCAGCTCGTCGGGAGGAGACACTGAAGCTTTCTTT. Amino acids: CATSSSGGDTEAFF.

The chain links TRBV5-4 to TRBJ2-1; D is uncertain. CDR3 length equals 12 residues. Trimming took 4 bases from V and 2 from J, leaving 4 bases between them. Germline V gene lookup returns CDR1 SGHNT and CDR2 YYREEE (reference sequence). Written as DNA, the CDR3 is TGTGCCAGCAGCGAAACCTACAATGAGCAGTTCTTC. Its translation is CASSETYNEQFF. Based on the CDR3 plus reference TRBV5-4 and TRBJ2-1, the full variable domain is ETGVTQSPTHLIKTRGQQVTLRCSSQSGHNTVSWYQQALGQGPQFIFQYYREEENGRGNFPPRFSGLQFPNYSSELNVNALELDDSALYLCASSETYNEQFFGPGTRLTVL.

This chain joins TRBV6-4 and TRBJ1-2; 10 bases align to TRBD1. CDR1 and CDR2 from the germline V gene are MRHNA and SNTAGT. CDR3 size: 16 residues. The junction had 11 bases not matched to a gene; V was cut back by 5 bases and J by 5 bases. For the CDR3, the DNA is TGTGCCAGCAGTTACAAACGGACAGGGGGGGGATATGGCTACACCTTC. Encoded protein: CASSYKRTGGGYGYTF.

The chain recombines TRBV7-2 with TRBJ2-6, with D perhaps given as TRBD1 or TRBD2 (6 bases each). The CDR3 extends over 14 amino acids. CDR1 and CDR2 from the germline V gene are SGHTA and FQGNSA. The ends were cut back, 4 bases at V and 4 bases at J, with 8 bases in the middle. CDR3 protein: CASSWGAGANVLTF. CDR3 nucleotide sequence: TGTGCCAGCAGCTGGGGGGCCGGGGCCAACGTCCTGACTTTC.

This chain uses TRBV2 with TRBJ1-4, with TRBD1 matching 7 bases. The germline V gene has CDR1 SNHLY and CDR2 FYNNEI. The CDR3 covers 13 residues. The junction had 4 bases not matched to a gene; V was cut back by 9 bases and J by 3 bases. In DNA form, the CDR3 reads TGTGCCAGTGCCGGGACAGCTAATGAAAAACTGTTTTTT. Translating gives CASAGTANEKLFF.

The CDR3 nucleotides read TGTGCCAGCAGCCGGGACAGCGCTAACACTGAAGCTTTCTTT. Its translation: CASSRDSANTEAFF. The chain is built from TRBV7-2 and TRBJ1-1, with TRBD1 matching over 7 bases. Germline-derived CDR1 and CDR2 are SGHTA and FQGNSA. V lost 5 bases and J lost 2; bases outside the gene matches: 5. The CDR3 spans 14 residues.

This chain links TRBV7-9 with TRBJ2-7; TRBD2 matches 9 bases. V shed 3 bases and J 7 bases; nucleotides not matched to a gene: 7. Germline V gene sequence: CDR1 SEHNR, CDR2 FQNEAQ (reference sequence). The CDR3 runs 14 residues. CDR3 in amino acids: CASSLASGVWEQYF. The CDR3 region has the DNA TGTGCCAGCAGCTTGGCTAGCGGGGTCTGGGAGCAGTACTTC.

DNA for the CDR3: TGTGCCAGCAGCCAGGCTAACAGGGCCGGGGGAACTGAAGCTTTCTTT. This encodes CASSQANRAGGTEAFF. This chain links TRBV4-2 with TRBJ1-1; a weak D match, TRBD1 (6 bases). CDR3 length: 16 residues. Germline V gene lookup returns CDR1 LGHNA and CDR2 YNFKEQ. V was shortened by 3 bases and J by 5 bases, with 19 bases between the two germline ends.

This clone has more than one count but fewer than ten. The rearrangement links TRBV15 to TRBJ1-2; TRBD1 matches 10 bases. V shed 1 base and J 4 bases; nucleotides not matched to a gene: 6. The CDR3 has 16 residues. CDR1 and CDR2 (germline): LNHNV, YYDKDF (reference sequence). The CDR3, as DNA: TGTGCCACCAGCAGAGTCGGACAGGGGGACCTCTATGGCTACACCTTC. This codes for CATSRVGQGDLYGYTF.

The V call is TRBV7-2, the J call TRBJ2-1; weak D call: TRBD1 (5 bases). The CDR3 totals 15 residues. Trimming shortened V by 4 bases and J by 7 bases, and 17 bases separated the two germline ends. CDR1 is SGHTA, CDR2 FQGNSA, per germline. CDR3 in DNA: TGTGCCAGCAGCTCCCAGATAGTAGGGGCAAATGAGCAGTTCTTC. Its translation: CASSSQIVGANEQFF.

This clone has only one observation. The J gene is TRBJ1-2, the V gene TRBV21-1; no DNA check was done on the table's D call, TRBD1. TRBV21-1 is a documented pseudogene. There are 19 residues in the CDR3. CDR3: CASSKRQDRALARNYGYTF. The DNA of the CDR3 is TGTGCCAGCAGCAAAAGGCAGGACAGGGCCCTAGCTCGGAACTATGGCTACACCTTC.

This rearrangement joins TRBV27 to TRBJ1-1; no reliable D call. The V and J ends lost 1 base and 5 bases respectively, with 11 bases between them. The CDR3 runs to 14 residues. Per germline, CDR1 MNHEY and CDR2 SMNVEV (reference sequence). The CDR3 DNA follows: TGTGCCAGCAGTTTATTCGGGGAAGGGACTGAAGCTTTCTTT. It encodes CASSLFGEGTEAFF.

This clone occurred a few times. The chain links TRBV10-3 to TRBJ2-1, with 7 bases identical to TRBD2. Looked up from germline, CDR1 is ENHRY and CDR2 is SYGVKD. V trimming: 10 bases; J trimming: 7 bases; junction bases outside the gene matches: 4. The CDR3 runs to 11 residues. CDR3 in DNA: TGTGCCAGCGGGGGTGGGAATGAGCAGTTCTTC. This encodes CASGGGNEQFF.

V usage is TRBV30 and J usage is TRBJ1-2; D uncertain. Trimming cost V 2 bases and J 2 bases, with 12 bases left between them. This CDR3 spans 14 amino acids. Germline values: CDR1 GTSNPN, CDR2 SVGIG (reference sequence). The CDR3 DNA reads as TGTGCCTGGAGTTCTCTTGGCCACAACTATGGCTACACCTTC. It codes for CAWSSLGHNYGYTF.

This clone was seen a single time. For the CDR3, the DNA is TGTGCCAGCAGTTCAGAACTTAGCCCATATACGCAGTATTTT. Translation: CASSSELSPYTQYF. The J gene is TRBJ2-3, the V gene TRBV6-5; no clear D. V dropped 4 bases and J dropped 7 bases, with 15 bases sitting between them. Germline-derived CDR1 and CDR2 are MNHEY and SVGAGI. The CDR3 totals 14 residues.

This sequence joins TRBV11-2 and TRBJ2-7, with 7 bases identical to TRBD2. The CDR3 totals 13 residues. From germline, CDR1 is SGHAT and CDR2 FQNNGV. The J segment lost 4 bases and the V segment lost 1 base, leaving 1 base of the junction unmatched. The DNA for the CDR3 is TGTGCCAGCAGCTTAGTGGGGGGGTACGAGCAGTACGTC. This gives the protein CASSLVGGYEQYV.

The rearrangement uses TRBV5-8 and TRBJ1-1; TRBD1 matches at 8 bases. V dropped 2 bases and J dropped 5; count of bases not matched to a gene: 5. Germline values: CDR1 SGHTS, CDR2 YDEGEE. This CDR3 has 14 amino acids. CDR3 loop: CASSFDRGKTEAFF. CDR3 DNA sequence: TGTGCCAGCAGCTTTGACAGGGGTAAAACTGAAGCTTTCTTT. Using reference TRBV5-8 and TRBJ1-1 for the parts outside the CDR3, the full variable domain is EAGVTQSPTHLIKTRGQQATLRCSPISGHTSVYWYQQALGLGLQFLLWYDEGEERNRGNFPPRFSGRQFPNYSSELNVNALELEDSALYLCASSFDRGKTEAFFGQGTRLTVV.

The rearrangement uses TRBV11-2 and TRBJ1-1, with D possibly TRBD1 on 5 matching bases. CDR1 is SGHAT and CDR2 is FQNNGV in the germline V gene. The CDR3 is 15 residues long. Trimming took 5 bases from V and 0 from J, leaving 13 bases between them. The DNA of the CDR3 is TGTGCCAGCAGCGGGGCGAGAGCCTTGAACACTGAAGCTTTCTTT. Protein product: CASSGARALNTEAFF.

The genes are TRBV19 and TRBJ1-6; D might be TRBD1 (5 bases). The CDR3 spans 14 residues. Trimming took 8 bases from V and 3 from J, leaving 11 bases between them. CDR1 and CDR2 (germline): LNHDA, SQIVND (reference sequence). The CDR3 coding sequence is TGTGCCAGTGTCGACGGGGGCTATAATTCACCCCTCCACTTT. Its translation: CASVDGGYNSPLHF.

CDR3 in amino acids: CASGQGPDTQYF. The CDR3 DNA reads TGTGCCAGCGGACAGGGGCCAGATACGCAGTATTTT. The chain combines TRBV5-5 with TRBJ2-3; 9 positions agree with TRBD1. This CDR3 is built from 12 residues. Germline assignment: CDR1 SGHKS and CDR2 YYEKEE (reference sequence). The junction had 1 base not matched to a gene; V was cut back by 7 bases and J by 4 bases. Based on the CDR3 plus reference TRBV5-5 and TRBJ2-3, the full variable domain is DAGVTQSPTHLIKTRGQQVTLRCSPISGHKSVSWYQQVLGQGPQFIFQYYEKEERGRGNFPDRFSARQFPNYSSELNVNALLLGDSALYLCASGQGPDTQYFGPGTRLTVL.

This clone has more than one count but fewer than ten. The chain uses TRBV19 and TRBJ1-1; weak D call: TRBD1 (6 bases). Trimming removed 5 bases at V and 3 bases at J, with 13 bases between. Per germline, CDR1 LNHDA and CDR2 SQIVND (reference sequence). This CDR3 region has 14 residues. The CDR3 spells CASSVQGLHTEAFF. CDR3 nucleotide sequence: TGTGCCAGTAGTGTACAGGGACTACACACTGAAGCTTTCTTT.

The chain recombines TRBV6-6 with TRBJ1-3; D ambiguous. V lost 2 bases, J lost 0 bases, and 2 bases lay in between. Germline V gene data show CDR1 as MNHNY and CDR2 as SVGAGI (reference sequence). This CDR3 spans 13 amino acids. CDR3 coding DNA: TGTGCCAGCAGTTACGACTCTGGAAACACCATATATTTT. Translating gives CASSYDSGNTIYF.